This is a list of T cell receptor beta chains from one sample in a study of molecular identifiers for immune sequencing clone quantification. TCRdb reprocessed the PCR reads via MiXCR and lists one record per CDR3 protein. The sample has about half a million distinct CDR3 sequences, around 23% seen once; the top ten hold 0.7% to 0.9%. The source material was naive CD8+ T cells from blood, with Jurkat cell RNA spiked in. All receptors derive from a human donor in good health. Some libraries in this study had Jurkat cell RNA spiked in. CDR3s include the opening cysteine and the closing phenylalanine or tryptophan. A D gene is named only where the DNA matches it firmly. Clone size, where shown, is once, few, many, or a class for clones that have expanded.

few,TRBV30,-,TRBJ2-7,13,CAWSADSPGGQYF,TGTGCCTGGAGTGCGGACAGCCCGGGGGGGCAGTACTTC
-,TRBV7-9,TRBD2,TRBJ2-7,17,CASSSPGLAGGSYEQYF,TGTGCCAGCAGCTCTCCGGGACTAGCGGGAGGTTCCTACGAGCAGTACTTC
many,TRBV10-3,TRBD2,TRBJ2-5,13,CAIIGTIQETQYF,TGTGCCATCATCGGGACTATCCAAGAGACCCAGTACTTC
few,TRBV20-1,-,TRBJ2-7,14,CSATEAGGPYEQYF,TGCAGTGCTACTGAAGCAGGAGGGCCCTACGAGCAGTACTTC
few,TRBV9,-,TRBJ2-1,12,CASSPGLLGQFF,TGTGCCAGCAGTCCGGGACTCCTGGGCCAGTTCTTC
many,TRBV2,-,TRBJ1-3,16,CASSEGERTYRNTIYF,TGTGCCAGCAGTGAAGGGGAAAGGACTTATCGAAACACCATATATTTT
-,TRBV15,TRBD1,TRBJ1-1,15,CATSREGQLNTEAFF,TGTGCCACCAGCAGGGAGGGACAGCTGAACACTGAAGCTTTCTTT
few,TRBV7-9,-,TRBJ1-2,14,CASSYPGASDGYTF,TGTGCCAGCAGCTATCCGGGGGCGTCTGATGGCTACACCTTC
many,TRBV11-2,TRBD1,TRBJ2-5,17,CASSLDWTGDRQETQYF,TGTGCCAGCAGCTTAGATTGGACAGGGGATCGGCAAGAGACCCAGTACTTC
many,TRBV12-3/TRBV12-4,-,TRBJ2-3,11,CASSLASGQYF,TGTGCCAGCAGTTTAGCTAGTGGGCAGTATTTT
few,TRBV28,-,TRBJ1-4,17,CASSLGRVSASNEKLFF,TGTGCCAGCAGTTTAGGCAGGGTATCGGCTTCTAATGAAAAACTGTTTTTT
-,TRBV20-1,-,TRBJ2-4,15,CSARLQDLAINIQYF,TGCAGTGCTAGGCTACAGGACCTGGCCATAAACATTCAGTACTTC
-,TRBV6-2/TRBV6-3,-,TRBJ1-1,13,CASIGVAGTEAFF,TGTGCCAGCATCGGAGTGGCGGGCACTGAAGCTTTCTTT
-,TRBV18,-,TRBJ2-6,16,CASSQSQGFGANVLTF,TGTGCCAGCTCACAATCGCAGGGGTTCGGGGCCAACGTCCTGACTTTC
many,TRBV4-1,-,TRBJ2-7,13,CASSPRVFYEQYF,TGCGCCAGCAGCCCCAGGGTTTTCTACGAGCAGTACTTC
few,TRBV7-2,-,TRBJ2-1,17,CASSPPPGPRPGDEQFF,TGTGCCAGCAGCCCGCCACCGGGACCCAGGCCCGGCGATGAGCAGTTCTTC
many,TRBV12-3/TRBV12-4,TRBD2,TRBJ2-3,17,CASSDPSGGAVGDTQYF,TGTGCCAGCAGTGACCCTAGCGGGGGGGCGGTAGGGGATACGCAGTATTTT
few,TRBV6-4,TRBD2,TRBJ2-1,15,CASSEGLADYNEQFF,TGTGCCAGCAGTGAAGGACTAGCGGACTACAATGAGCAGTTCTTC
few,TRBV20-1,-,TRBJ2-7,15,CSARESQGLSYEQYF,TGCAGTGCTAGGGAAAGTCAGGGTCTCTCCTACGAGCAGTACTTC
-,TRBV6-5,TRBD1,TRBJ2-1,14,CASSRGTEYNEQFF,TGTGCCAGCAGTAGGGGGACAGAGTACAATGAGCAGTTCTTC
-,TRBV28,-,TRBJ2-5,14,CASSLTGLFGQRYF,TGTGCCAGCAGTTTAACTGGGCTCTTCGGTCAGAGGTACTTC
-,TRBV19,TRBD1,TRBJ1-1,12,CATLGQGAEAFF,TGTGCCACCTTAGGACAGGGGGCTGAAGCTTTCTTT
-,TRBV6-2/TRBV6-3,-,TRBJ1-1,13,CASSYWDDTEASF,TGTGCCAGCAGTTACTGGGACGACACTGAAGCTTCCTTT
-,TRBV6-5,-,TRBJ2-7,13,CASSDDPEYEQYF,TGTGCCAGCAGTGACGACCCCGAGTACGAGCAGTACTTC
many,TRBV6-5,-,TRBJ2-1,16,CASSSAPGSSYNEQFF,TGTGCCAGCAGTTCAGCTCCAGGGAGCTCCTACAATGAGCAGTTCTTC
-,TRBV2,TRBD2,TRBJ2-4,18,CASSGGLAGGLIKNIQYF,TGTGCCAGCAGCGGAGGACTAGCGGGAGGGCTGATCAAAAACATTCAGTACTTC
many,TRBV6-5,-,TRBJ2-7,15,CASRLSGESSYEQYF,TGTGCCAGCAGACTTTCCGGGGAGAGCTCCTACGAGCAGTACTTC
many,TRBV29-1,TRBD1,TRBJ2-1,14,CSGMDRGTYNEQFF,TGCAGCGGGATGGACAGGGGCACCTACAATGAGCAGTTCTTC
-,TRBV4-1,-,TRBJ2-3,15,CASSHPGVSTDTQYF,TGCGCCAGCAGCCATCCGGGGGTAAGCACAGATACGCAGTATTTT
few,TRBV7-9,TRBD1,TRBJ1-4,15,CASSPITGANEKLFF,TGTGCCAGCAGCCCCATCACAGGGGCTAATGAAAAACTGTTTTTT
few,TRBV9,TRBD1,TRBJ2-1,15,CASSVDLGQINEQFF,TGTGCCAGCAGCGTAGACCTGGGACAGATCAATGAGCAGTTCTTC
many,TRBV4-1,TRBD1,TRBJ2-2,14,CASSLGTVTGELFF,TGCGCCAGCAGCCTGGGGACAGTCACCGGGGAGCTGTTTTTT
-,TRBV2,-,TRBJ2-6,17,CASSDWGIASGANVLTF,TGTGCCAGCAGTGATTGGGGTATCGCCTCTGGGGCCAACGTCCTGACTTTC
few,TRBV7-2,TRBD2,TRBJ2-7,15,CASSLSGGLAYEQYF,TGTGCCAGCAGCTTAAGCGGGGGACTCGCCTACGAGCAGTACTTC
many,TRBV3-1,-,TRBJ1-6,14,CASSLVERNSPLHF,TGTGCCAGCAGCCTAGTCGAACGGAATTCACCCCTCCACTTT
many,TRBV7-9,-,TRBJ2-3,12,CASSFTGPMEYF,TGTGCCAGCAGCTTTACCGGCCCAATGGAGTATTTT
few,TRBV28,-,TRBJ1-5,17,CASSLPCSDRLTLPQHF,TGTGCCAGCAGTCTCCCGTGTAGTGACAGGCTGACGTTGCCCCAGCATTTT